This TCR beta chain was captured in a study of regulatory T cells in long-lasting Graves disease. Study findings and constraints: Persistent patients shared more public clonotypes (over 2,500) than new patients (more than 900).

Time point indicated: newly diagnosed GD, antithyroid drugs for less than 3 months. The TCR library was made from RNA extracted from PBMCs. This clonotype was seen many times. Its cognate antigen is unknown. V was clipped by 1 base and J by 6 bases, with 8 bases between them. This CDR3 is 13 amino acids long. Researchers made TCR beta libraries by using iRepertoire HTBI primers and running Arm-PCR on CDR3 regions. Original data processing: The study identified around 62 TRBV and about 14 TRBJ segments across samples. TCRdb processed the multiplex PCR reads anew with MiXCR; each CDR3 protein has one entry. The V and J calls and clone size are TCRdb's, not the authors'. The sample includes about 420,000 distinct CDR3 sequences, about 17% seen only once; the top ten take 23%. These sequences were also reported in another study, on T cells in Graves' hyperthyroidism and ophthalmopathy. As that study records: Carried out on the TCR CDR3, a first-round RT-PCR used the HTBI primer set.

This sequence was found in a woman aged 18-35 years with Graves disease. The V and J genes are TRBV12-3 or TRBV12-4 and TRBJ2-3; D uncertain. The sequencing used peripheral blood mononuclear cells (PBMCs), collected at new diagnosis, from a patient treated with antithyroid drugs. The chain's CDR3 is CASSLGVGDTQYF. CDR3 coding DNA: TGTGCCAGCAGTTTAGGAGTCGGTGATACGCAGTATTTT.